These T cell receptor beta chains were read from a single sample in a study of cytomegalovirus exposure and HLA in healthy donors. Measured with immunoSEQ multiplex PCR; TCRdb has only the in-frame clones, and not every one. The sample records roughly 300,000 clones, around 90% being singletons. Specimen: PBMCs. These receptors came from a woman aged 25 to 39 in good health and CMV-seropositive. Both conserved end residues are part of each CDR3. The D gene is left open where the match is weak. Size values are once, few and many counts, or a class for expanded clones, and some rows have none.

V gene: TRBV4-1
J gene: TRBJ2-7
D gene: -
clone size: -
CDR3 protein: CASSQDDIRQYF
CDR3 DNA: TGCGCCAGCAGCCAAGATGACATCCGGCAGTACTTC

V gene: TRBV19
J gene: TRBJ1-5
D gene: -
clone size: -
CDR3 protein: CASSTGIGNQPQHF
CDR3 DNA: TGTGCCAGTAGTACAGGGATTGGCAATCAGCCCCAGCATTTT

V gene: TRBV29-1
J gene: TRBJ2-2
D gene: -
clone size: -
CDR3 protein: CSAQYSTGELFF
CDR3 DNA: TGCAGCGCCCAATATAGCACCGGGGAGCTGTTTTTT

V gene: TRBV5-1
J gene: TRBJ2-2
D gene: TRBD1
clone size: -
CDR3 protein: CASSFTGGDTGELFF
CDR3 DNA: TGCGCCAGCAGCTTCACAGGGGGCGATACCGGGGAGCTGTTTTTT

V gene: TRBV11-2
J gene: TRBJ1-5
D gene: -
clone size: -
CDR3 protein: CASSLAHSQPQHF
CDR3 DNA: TGTGCCAGCAGCTTAGCCCACAGTCAGCCCCAGCATTTT

V gene: TRBV27
J gene: TRBJ1-1
D gene: TRBD1
clone size: -
CDR3 protein: CASRRQGVYTEAFF
CDR3 DNA: TGTGCCAGCAGGAGACAGGGTGTATACACTGAAGCTTTCTTT

V gene: TRBV7-9
J gene: TRBJ2-7
D gene: TRBD1
clone size: -
CDR3 protein: CASSRDRGQYEQYF
CDR3 DNA: TGTGCCAGCAGCAGGGACAGGGGGCAATACGAGCAGTACTTC

V gene: TRBV11-3
J gene: TRBJ2-3
D gene: TRBD2
clone size: -
CDR3 protein: CASSLLAGTTDTQYF
CDR3 DNA: TGTGCCAGCAGCTTACTAGCGGGAACCACAGATACGCAGTATTTT

V gene: TRBV7-2
J gene: TRBJ1-2
D gene: -
clone size: -
CDR3 protein: CASSHPVVYGYTF
CDR3 DNA: TGTGCCAGCAGCCACCCGGTCGTTTATGGCTACACCTTC

V gene: TRBV6-1
J gene: TRBJ1-2
D gene: TRBD1
clone size: few
CDR3 protein: CASSESPEGQGNYGYTF
CDR3 DNA: TGTGCCAGCAGTGAATCCCCCGAGGGACAGGGTAACTATGGCTACACCTTC

V gene: TRBV28
J gene: TRBJ2-7
D gene: -
clone size: -
CDR3 protein: CASSLKPYEQYF
CDR3 DNA: TGTGCCAGCAGTTTAAAACCCTACGAGCAGTACTTC

V gene: TRBV15
J gene: TRBJ1-2
D gene: TRBD1
clone size: -
CDR3 protein: CATSRAGQGYGYTF
CDR3 DNA: TGTGCCACCAGCAGAGCGGGACAGGGCTATGGCTACACCTTC

V gene: TRBV10-3
J gene: TRBJ2-7
D gene: -
clone size: -
CDR3 protein: CAIWGGLTGEQYF
CDR3 DNA: TGTGCCATTTGGGGGGGCCTCACGGGCGAGCAGTACTTC

V gene: TRBV7-9
J gene: TRBJ2-1
D gene: TRBD2
clone size: -
CDR3 protein: CASSSGLAGNNEQFF
CDR3 DNA: TGTGCCAGCAGCTCGGGACTAGCGGGAAACAATGAGCAGTTCTTC

V gene: TRBV7-2
J gene: TRBJ2-1
D gene: TRBD2
clone size: -
CDR3 protein: CASSSLAGGHYNEQFF
CDR3 DNA: TGTGCCAGCAGCTCATTAGCGGGGGGGCACTACAATGAGCAGTTCTTC

V gene: TRBV30
J gene: TRBJ1-5
D gene: TRBD1
clone size: -
CDR3 protein: CAWSGGQGPYSNQPQHF
CDR3 DNA: TGTGCCTGGAGTGGTGGACAGGGGCCTTATAGCAATCAGCCCCAGCATTTT

V gene: TRBV7-3
J gene: TRBJ1-1
D gene: -
clone size: -
CDR3 protein: CASSPGAPPGRTMNTEAFF
CDR3 DNA: TGTGCCAGCAGCCCGGGGGCCCCCCCGGGCAGGACCATGAACACTGAAGCTTTCTTT

V gene: TRBV27
J gene: TRBJ2-6
D gene: -
clone size: -
CDR3 protein: CASSQRGSSGANVLTF
CDR3 DNA: TGTGCCAGCAGCCAGAGAGGGAGCTCTGGGGCCAACGTCCTGACTTTC

V gene: TRBV5-6
J gene: TRBJ1-1
D gene: -
clone size: -
CDR3 protein: CASADTMNTEAFF
CDR3 DNA: TGTGCCAGCGCCGACACCATGAACACTGAAGCTTTCTTT

V gene: TRBV4-3
J gene: TRBJ2-3
D gene: -
clone size: -
CDR3 protein: CASSQDALGEGTQYF
CDR3 DNA: TGCGCCAGCAGCCAAGATGCTCTTGGGGAAGGTACGCAGTATTTT

V gene: TRBV20-1
J gene: TRBJ2-7
D gene: -
clone size: -
CDR3 protein: CSAVEASEQYF
CDR3 DNA: TGCAGTGCTGTAGAGGCGAGCGAGCAGTACTTC